This paragraph reports one T cell receptor (beta chain). Its antigen remains unknown. TCRdb keeps only in-frame clones here, not all; method: immunoSEQ multiplex PCR. The sample yields 60,000 to 85,000 clones, about nine tenths seen once. The sample is drawn from a study of OX40 agonist ivuxolimab in advanced cancers. Study-level points and caveats: Some nonresponders additionally presented with little normalized T-cell clonal expansion. Antigen targets of the expanded peripheral T cells went undetermined. Patients with a partial response at 0.1-3.0 mg/kg had among the lowest clonal expansion. In the 0.1 to 3.0 mg/kg range, CD4+ and CD8+ blood T cells had expanded clonally by week 6.

V was trimmed by 0 bases and J by 4 bases, leaving 20 bases between them. The length of the CDR3 is 19 residues. Germline CDR1 is SGHKS and CDR2 is YYEKEE (reference sequence). The TCR was taken from an adult with an advanced solid tumor such as melanoma, head and neck, liver or kidney cancer. The specimen was CD4+ or CD8+ T cells sorted from blood, collected in a trial of the OX40 agonist ivuxolimab. The chain is built from TRBV5-5 and TRBJ2-6; D is uncertain. CDR3 loop: CASSLVPPEPLLGANVLTF. In DNA form, the CDR3 reads TGTGCCAGCAGCTTGGTCCCGCCAGAACCCCTCTTGGGGGCCAACGTCCTGACTTTC.